The 9 T cell receptor beta chains below all came from one sample that was sequenced in a study of T-cell reconstitution after alpha-beta-depleted transplantation in children. Preparing the TCRbeta library involved the use of unique molecular identifiers. TCRdb called the PCR reads again in MiXCR, with one record for every CDR3 protein. The repertoire consists of about half a million distinct CDR3 sequences, with around an eighth occurring once and the leading ten covering about 6%. The starting material was PBMCs from the stem cell graft donor, obtained from the stem cell graft. These receptor sequences come from a human donor who donated a stem cell graft to a child with combined immunodeficiency.

This clonotype has just a few counts. The J gene is TRBJ1-2, the V gene TRBV12-3 or TRBV12-4; D is unclear. CDR3 length: 13 amino acids. V lost 5 bases, J lost 1 base, and 8 bases lay in between. CDR3 DNA: TGTGCCAGCAGTCGGACGGATAACTATGGCTACACCTTC. This translates into CASSRTDNYGYTF.

This chain uses TRBV12-3 or TRBV12-4 with TRBJ2-2; 7 bases are shared with TRBD2. Losses at the gene ends were 6 bases for V and 2 bases for J; bases not matched to a gene: 9. This CDR3 has 16 amino acids. The CDR3 bases are TGTGCCAGCAGAATCGCCGGGACTAAAAACACCGGGGAGCTGTTTTTT. Translated: CASRIAGTKNTGELFF.

This clonotype has at least ten counts. The V gene is TRBV18, the J gene TRBJ2-1; D is uncertain. This CDR3 has 13 residues. From germline, CDR1 is KGHSH and CDR2 LQKENI. V was clipped by 3 bases and J by 5 bases, with 8 bases between them. As DNA, the CDR3 is TGTGCCAGCTCACCGCTAGGGCACAATGAGCAGTTCTTC. This encodes CASSPLGHNEQFF. Supplemented by reference TRBV18 and TRBJ2-1, the full variable domain reads NAGVMQNPRHLVRRRGQEARLRCSPMKGHSHVYWYRQLPEEGLKFMVYLQKENIIDESGMPKERFSAEFPKEGPSILRIQQVVRGDSAAYFCASSPLGHNEQFFGPGTRLTVL.

The chain has TRBV4-2 and TRBJ2-3; weak D call: TRBD2 (6 bases). Trimming stripped 2 bases from V and 2 bases from J, with 11 bases between. The germline V gene has CDR1 LGHNA and CDR2 YNFKEQ. The CDR3 runs 15 residues. CDR3 bases: TGTGCCAGCAGCCAACCCGGGGGAGACACAGATACGCAGTATTTT. Translated, it gives CASSQPGGDTDTQYF.

The V gene is TRBV7-2, the J gene TRBJ2-5; 8 nucleotides line up with TRBD2. V shed 5 bases and J 6 bases; nucleotides not matched to a gene: 11. Germline V gene sequence: CDR1 SGHTA, CDR2 FQGNSA. The CDR3 has 15 amino acids. The CDR3 DNA reads as TGTGCCAGCAGCCTCATGGAAGCGGGGGTACAGACCCAGTACTTC. This encodes CASSLMEAGVQTQYF.

V gene TRBV7-3 combines with J gene TRBJ2-7; TRBD1 might be the D (6 bases). Germline V lookup: CDR1 SGHTA, CDR2 FQGTGA. The V end was cut by 2 bases, the J end by 1 base, with 15 bases between. The CDR3 is 16 amino acids. CDR3 sequence (DNA): TGTGCCAGCAGCTTAGGTCCCCCCGGGACATCCTACGAGCAGTACTTC. Translated: CASSLGPPGTSYEQYF.

This clonotype was counted a few times. The chain is built from TRBV12-3 or TRBV12-4 and TRBJ1-3, with D tentatively TRBD1 (5 bases). The CDR3 runs to 15 residues. The V gene lost 3 bases and the J gene lost 0 bases, with 9 bases spanning the gap. As DNA, the CDR3 is TGTGCCAGCAGTTTGGGACGGAACTCTGGAAACACCATATATTTT. Its protein product is CASSLGRNSGNTIYF.

A remark on this clonotype: One end of the junction is discordant with germline, which a read error may explain. The chain couples TRBV7-9 to TRBJ1-2, with 8 bases fitting TRBD1. There are 13 residues in the CDR3. CDR1 SEHNR and CDR2 FQNEAQ come from the germline V gene (reference sequence). The CDR3 bases are TGTGCCAGCACCTTCGGACAGGGCTATGGCTACGCCTTC. It encodes CASTFGQGYGYAF.

This clonotype was seen repeatedly, ten times or more. The chain is built from TRBV15 and TRBJ2-3, with 7 bases fitting TRBD2. With 6 bases clipped from V and 2 bases from J, the junction kept 5 bases outside the gene matches. Germline-derived CDR1 and CDR2 are LNHNV and YYDKDF (reference sequence). This CDR3 is built from 14 residues. This chain's CDR3 is CATRLGGSTDTQYF. The CDR3 nucleotides are TGTGCCACCAGGCTCGGGGGGTCCACAGATACGCAGTATTTT.